The TCR beta chain described here comes from a study of blood T cell repertoires in COVID-19. Unmatched junction bases numbered 1, after V lost 1 base and J lost 0 bases. The CDR3 is made up of 15 amino acids. Germline V gene data show CDR1 as SGHTA and CDR2 as FQGNSA. In the original workflow: Counts of nucleated cells, estimated from reference gene primer amplification, were obtained. Profiled with immunoSEQ multiplex PCR; TCRdb holds only in-frame clones, not every one. V and J calls plus clone size are reproduced from that table; the DNA served to infer D and trimming. The sample consists of some 670,000 clones, over 80% of them appearing once.

The sample comprised peripheral blood. The chain employs TRBV7-2 and TRBJ1-1, with 8 bases aligning to TRBD1. This TCR was recovered from a young woman with acute or convalescent COVID-19. The CDR3 reads CASSLGQGMNTEAFF. In DNA form, the CDR3 reads TGTGCCAGCAGCTTAGGACAGGGGATGAACACTGAAGCTTTCTTT. Full variable domain (rest looked up from reference TRBV7-2 and TRBJ1-1): GAGVSQSPSNKVTEKGKDVELRCDPISGHTALYWYRQSLGQGLEFLIYFQGNSAPDKSGLPSDRFSAERTGGSVSTLTIQRTQQEDSAVYLCASSLGQGMNTEAFFGQGTRLTVV.